Listed here are 19 T cell receptor beta chains from one sample, sequenced in a study of beta chain features in type 1 diabetes. Isolated RNA was reverse transcribed in full, so expressed TCRB transcripts were sequenced. Sequencing used immunoSEQ multiplex PCR; TCRdb keeps in-frame clones, though not all of them. This table has over 700,000 clones, about a sixth appearing once. The specimen was naive CD4+ T cells from blood. The source is a woman aged 18-35 years in good health.

This clone was counted at least ten times. The chain employs TRBV10-3 and TRBJ2-2; weak D call: TRBD1 (5 bases). V was cut by 6 bases and J by 5 bases, with 10 bases left in between. The germline gives CDR1 ENHRY, CDR2 SYGVKD. The CDR3 covers 13 residues. In nucleotides, the CDR3 is TGTGCCATCAGGGATCAGGGTACCGGGGAGCTGTTTTTT. It translates to CAIRDQGTGELFF.

V gene TRBV6-5 combines with J gene TRBJ2-4; the D gene is possibly TRBD1 (5 bases). V was clipped by 3 bases and J by 0 bases, with 12 bases between them. This CDR3 is 16 amino acids long. CDR1 and CDR2 from the germline V gene are MNHEY and SVGAGI. CDR3 sequence (DNA): TGTGCCAGCAGTTATATAGGGGAAGGAGCCAAAAACATTCAGTACTTC. As protein: CASSYIGEGAKNIQYF.

J is TRBJ2-1 and V is TRBV5-1; D is unresolved. V gave up 1 base and J gave up 4 bases, with 6 bases separating them. The CDR3 runs 13 residues. Germline CDR1 is SGHRS and CDR2 is YFSETQ. CDR3 region: CASSLSQYNEQFF. The CDR3 DNA follows: TGCGCCAGCAGCTTGAGCCAGTACAATGAGCAGTTCTTC.

V gene TRBV5-1 combines with J gene TRBJ2-3, with D tentatively TRBD1 or TRBD2 (5 bases each). Germline CDR1 SGHRS, CDR2 YFSETQ. The CDR3 covers 14 residues. V lost 4 bases and J 6 bases, leaving 15 bases between the germline ends. CDR3 residues: CASSQGTNFDTQYF. CDR3 nucleotide sequence: TGCGCCAGCAGCCAAGGGACGAATTTTGATACGCAGTATTTT.

This clone was seen only a few times. The chain couples TRBV7-2 to TRBJ1-1; D unclear. Trimming took 1 base from V and 7 from J, leaving 7 bases between them. This CDR3 has 12 amino acids. Germline values: CDR1 SGHTA, CDR2 FQGNSA. This chain's CDR3 is CASSLGGIEAFF. In DNA form, the CDR3 reads TGTGCCAGCAGCTTAGGCGGGATTGAAGCTTTCTTT. The full variable domain, with the rest looked up from reference TRBV7-2 and TRBJ1-1, is GAGVSQSPSNKVTEKGKDVELRCDPISGHTALYWYRQSLGQGLEFLIYFQGNSAPDKSGLPSDRFSAERTGGSVSTLTIQRTQQEDSAVYLCASSLGGIEAFFGQGTRLTVV.

This clone was detected a few times. This chain joins TRBV10-3 and TRBJ2-3, with 12 bases fitting TRBD2. With 5 bases clipped from V and 6 bases from J, the junction kept 12 bases outside the gene matches. Germline loops: CDR1 ENHRY, CDR2 SYGVKD. The CDR3 is made up of 17 amino acids. CDR3 DNA: TGTGCCATCAGTAAGGGGACTAGCGGGTATACAGTGGATACGCAGTATTTT. Protein product: CAISKGTSGYTVDTQYF.

The table lists this clone with a few counts. V is TRBV20-1 and J is TRBJ2-3; D gene ambiguous. Germline V gene sequence: CDR1 DFQATT, CDR2 SNEGSKA (reference sequence). Trimming shortened V by 8 bases and J by 3 bases, and 9 bases separated the two germline ends. The CDR3 spans 11 residues. CDR3 in DNA: TGCAGTTTTCAGATTACAGATACGCAGTATTTT. Protein: CSFQITDTQYF.

This clone has only a few counts. This chain connects TRBV5-1 to TRBJ2-1, with D possibly TRBD2 on 6 matching bases. V lost 0 bases and J 4 bases, leaving 14 bases between the germline ends. The CDR3 is 16 amino acids. CDR1 and CDR2 from the germline V gene are SGHRS and YFSETQ. The CDR3 loop reads CASSLEAGSGYNEQFF. In DNA form, the CDR3 reads TGCGCCAGCAGCTTGGAGGCGGGATCGGGGTACAATGAGCAGTTCTTC.

The chain employs TRBV7-3 and TRBJ2-1; D is undetermined. Germline CDR1 and CDR2: SGHTA and FQGTGA. The CDR3 contains 15 residues. The V end lost 3 bases, the J end lost 0 bases, and 9 bases lay between the germline ends. As DNA, the CDR3 is TGTGCCAGCAGCTTCTCGGATCACTCCTACAATGAGCAGTTCTTC. Its translation is CASSFSDHSYNEQFF.

This clone was counted between two and nine times. The rearrangement joins TRBV15 to TRBJ2-4; 8 nucleotides agree with TRBD1. V gave up 2 bases and J gave up 6 bases; unmatched junction bases: 3. The CDR3 runs to 14 residues. Germline V gene data show CDR1 as LNHNV and CDR2 as YYDKDF (reference sequence). The CDR3 DNA sequence: TGTGCCACCAGCAGAAAGACAGGGGTAAACATTCAGTACTTC. Its translation is CATSRKTGVNIQYF.

J is TRBJ1-2 and V is TRBV4-3; 7 bases are shared with TRBD1. V shed 1 base, J shed 2 bases, and the junction held 10 bases outside the gene matches. The CDR3 contains 17 residues. From germline, CDR1 is LGHNA and CDR2 YSLEER. The CDR3 here is CASSQAPQTGWNYGYTF. CDR3 bases: TGCGCCAGCAGCCAAGCCCCTCAGACAGGGTGGAACTATGGCTACACCTTC.

J is TRBJ1-4 and V is TRBV23-1; 8 bases fit TRBD1. TRBV23-1 carries the ORF label, with uncertain function. V trimming: 0 bases; J trimming: 7 bases; junction bases outside the gene matches: 10. This CDR3 contains 17 residues. CDR3 residues: CASSQSFYGQGIEKLFF. The CDR3 coding sequence is TGCGCCAGCAGTCAATCCTTTTACGGACAGGGAATTGAAAAACTGTTTTTT.

This clone was counted a few times. The V call is TRBV9, the J call TRBJ2-1; no clear D. Germline CDR1 SGDLS, CDR2 YYNGEE. Trimming removed 3 bases from V and 10 bases from J, with 8 bases in between. CDR3 length equals 11 residues. DNA of the CDR3: TGTGCCAGCAGCGCGCGTGGGGAGCAGTTCTTC. Translated, it gives CASSARGEQFF.

This clone has just a few counts. The chain has TRBV9 and TRBJ2-1; 11 nucleotides agree with TRBD2. V shed 0 bases, J shed 6 bases, and the junction held 2 bases outside the gene matches. Germline V gives CDR1 SGDLS, CDR2 YYNGEE. CDR3 length equals 15 residues. The CDR3 reads CASSVVSGRANEQFF. The CDR3 region has the DNA TGTGCCAGCAGCGTAGTTAGCGGGAGGGCCAATGAGCAGTTCTTC.

The chain employs TRBV15 and TRBJ2-7, with D perhaps matching TRBD2 (5 bases). The V gene's germline CDR1 is LNHNV and CDR2 YYDKDF (reference sequence). CDR3 length: 15 residues. V lost 4 bases and J lost 7, with 20 bases in between. DNA for the CDR3: TGTGCCACCAGCACCACCGGACTTGCCCGGGGAGAGCAGTACTTC. This gives the protein CATSTTGLARGEQYF.

The V and J genes are TRBV25-1 and TRBJ2-5, with 10 bases aligning to TRBD1. The CDR3 runs 15 residues. The germline CDR1 and CDR2 sequences are MGHDK and SYGVNS. J was trimmed by 4 bases and V by 3 bases; bases with no gene match: 5. CDR3 coding DNA: TGTGCCAGCAGTGAGGGACAGGGGTCCGGAGAGACCCAGTACTTC. Translating gives CASSEGQGSGETQYF.

V is TRBV28 and J is TRBJ2-2; possible D gene TRBD1, 5 bases. Germline-derived CDR1 and CDR2 are MDHEN and SYDVKM. The CDR3 is made up of 13 amino acids. V shed 6 bases and J shed 7 bases, with 12 bases lying between them. CDR3 residues: CASRISGYGELFF. CDR3 coding DNA: TGTGCCAGCAGGATTTCAGGGTACGGGGAGCTGTTTTTT.

This clone was observed a few times. The chain couples TRBV5-1 to TRBJ2-3; TRBD2 agrees at 12 bases. Per germline, CDR1 SGHRS and CDR2 YFSETQ. The CDR3 runs to 16 residues. V shed 2 bases, J shed 2 bases, and the junction held 3 bases outside the gene matches. CDR3 region: CASSFGLAGSTDTQYF. CDR3 nucleotide sequence: TGCGCCAGCAGCTTCGGACTAGCGGGATCCACAGATACGCAGTATTTT.

Details on this clone: Other DNA sequences in this sample translate to the same CDR3. The chain links TRBV23-1 to TRBJ2-7; D is perhaps TRBD1 (6 bases). TRBV23-1 is an open reading frame whose function is uncertain. CDR3 length: 14 amino acids. Trimming took 10 bases from V and 4 from J, leaving 20 bases between them. DNA of the CDR3: TGCGCCAATCTACGAGACAGGTCTAGGTACGAGCAGTACTTC. This codes for CANLRDRSRYEQYF.